This TCR beta chain came from a study of cytomegalovirus exposure and HLA in healthy donors. Whole-study findings and limits: TCR beta chains numbering about 160 were designated cytomegalovirus-associated. Reportedly, cytomegalovirus status was diagnosed with high sensitivity and specificity.

Profiling relied on immunoSEQ multiplex PCR, and the TCRdb table lists in-frame clones only, not all of them. The sample contains 200,000 to 250,000 clones, over 75% of which appear only once. Germline V gene lookup returns CDR1 MDHEN and CDR2 SYDVKM. With 4 bases removed from V and 4 bases from J, the gap between germline ends came to 13 bases. This CDR3 is 15 amino acids long. In regard to this clone: Its specificity is unknown.

The donors were part of the validation cohort, which consisted of some 120 subjects and was separate from the first cohort of under 850 subjects. The V and J genes are TRBV28 and TRBJ2-2; a possible D gene is TRBD2 (5 bases). Source material: PBMCs. This TCR was sampled from a woman aged 18-29 years in good health and CMV-seropositive. The CDR3 DNA is TGTGCCAGCAGTTCCCGGGGTCGTGGCACCGGGGAGCTGTTTTTT. It encodes CASSSRGRGTGELFF.